These 11 T cell receptor beta chains were all obtained from the same sample, sequenced in a study of T cell repertoires in cytomegalovirus infection. Via MiXCR, TCRdb re-called the reads, giving one row per CDR3 protein. The sample records under 450,000 distinct CDR3 sequences, just under 35% being singletons. No antigen is known for these receptors. The sample here was cultured PBMCs, taken from culture after CMV antigen stimulation. Receptors originate from a human donor in good health (CMV status not recorded). Some clones in this sample may be carry-over from other donors' samples.

The DNA for the CDR3 is TGTGCCAGCAGTTCTACAGGGGGCCTGGAAGCTTTCTTT. Translated: CASSSTGGLEAFF. The chain joins TRBV28 to TRBJ1-1; TRBD1 aligns across 9 bases. CDR3 length: 13 residues. The J segment lost 8 bases and the V segment lost 4 bases, leaving 5 bases of the junction unmatched. Germline-derived CDR1 and CDR2 are MDHEN and SYDVKM.

CDR3 sequence reads: CASSLVRQPSTDTQYF. In DNA, the CDR3 is TGTGCCAGCAGCTTAGTGCGGCAACCTAGCACAGATACGCAGTATTTT. V and J are TRBV7-2 and TRBJ2-3; no definite D call. V lost 1 base, J lost 0 bases, and 11 bases lay in between. The CDR3 has 16 amino acids. Germline V gives CDR1 SGHTA, CDR2 FQGNSA.

The CDR3 is CASKKVAGADTGELFF. Here the CDR3 DNA reads TGTGCCAGCAAAAAGGTTGCAGGGGCCGACACCGGGGAGCTGTTTTTT. The V and J genes are TRBV19 and TRBJ2-2; perhaps TRBD1 as D (6 bases). Per germline, CDR1 LNHDA and CDR2 SQIVND (reference sequence). V lost 9 bases and J 3 bases, leaving 20 bases between the germline ends. The CDR3 consists of 16 residues.

This clonotype has only a few counts. The V call is TRBV6-2 or TRBV6-3, the J call TRBJ2-5, with 8 bases matching TRBD2. Germline assignment: CDR1 MNHEY and CDR2 SVGEGT. The trim removed 4 bases at V and 1 base at J, leaving 14 bases unmatched. This CDR3 contains 18 residues. The CDR3 protein is CASSWNPGLVDFQETQYF. The CDR3 nucleotides read TGTGCCAGCAGTTGGAACCCGGGACTAGTCGATTTCCAAGAGACCCAGTACTTC.

The V gene is TRBV6-6, the J gene TRBJ2-5; weak D call: TRBD1 (5 bases). Per the germline V gene, CDR1 is MNHNY and CDR2 is SVGAGI (reference sequence). Trimming left V 5 bases short and J 4 bases short, with 11 bases between. This CDR3 has 13 amino acids. For the CDR3, the DNA is TGTGCCAGCAGTACCTACAGGATAGAGACCCAGTACTTC. Translation gives CASSTYRIETQYF.

This clonotype was recorded a few times. The rearrangement links TRBV6-1 to TRBJ2-3; 7 positions agree with TRBD2. The CDR3 consists of 19 residues. V lost 1 base, J lost 4 bases, and 17 bases stayed unmatched. Germline V gene data show CDR1 as MNHNS and CDR2 as SASEGT. CDR3 residues: CASSEEAYPTREAADTQYF. The CDR3 DNA is TGTGCCAGCAGTGAAGAGGCTTACCCAACCCGGGAGGCAGCAGATACGCAGTATTTT.

The chain couples TRBV19 to TRBJ2-2, with 8 bases matching TRBD2. CDR1 LNHDA and CDR2 SQIVND come from the germline V gene (reference sequence). The CDR3 loop spans 15 amino acids. V trimming: 7 bases; J trimming: 5 bases; junction bases outside the gene matches: 9. CDR3 bases: TGTGCCAGTACCCCGGGAGGGCGGGCGACCGGGGAGCTGTTTTTT. Its translation: CASTPGGRATGELFF.

This sequence joins TRBV29-1 and TRBJ2-3; the D gene is possibly TRBD2 (6 bases). V lost 3 bases to trimming and J lost 1 base, with 11 bases between them. Germline CDR1 reads SQVTM; CDR2 reads ANQGSEA. The CDR3 has 14 amino acids. The CDR3 loop reads CSVDWPSGTDTQYF. The CDR3 bases are TGCAGCGTTGATTGGCCTAGCGGCACAGATACGCAGTATTTT.

The V and J genes are TRBV6-6 and TRBJ2-2, with D possibly being TRBD1 (6 bases). Germline assignment: CDR1 MNHNY and CDR2 SVGAGI (reference sequence). The CDR3 spans 16 residues. The ends were cut back, 6 bases at V and 4 bases at J, with 18 bases in the middle. CDR3 loop: CASRIYYRVVTGELFF. The CDR3 DNA follows: TGTGCCAGCAGGATATACTACAGGGTTGTCACCGGGGAGCTGTTTTTT.

This clonotype was observed a handful of times. The genes are TRBV4-1 and TRBJ2-7; 11 nucleotides match TRBD2. With 3 bases clipped from V and 1 base from J, the junction kept 5 bases outside the gene matches. In germline, CDR1 is MGHRA, CDR2 YSYEKL. This CDR3 contains 16 residues. Here the CDR3 DNA reads TGCGCCAGCAGCCACGGAGGGACTAGCGGTTCCTACGAGCAGTACTTC. Residues: CASSHGGTSGSYEQYF.

This clonotype was counted once. The chain joins TRBV6-5 to TRBJ2-7; D perhaps matches TRBD2 (5 bases). Germline CDR1 MNHEY, CDR2 SVGAGI. CDR3 length: 18 residues. Trimming cost V 0 bases and J 5 bases, with 23 bases left between them. For the CDR3, the DNA is TGTGCCAGCAGTTACTCTTGGAGGATCTCACCGAACTGGAACGAGCAGTACTTC. Translated, it gives CASSYSWRISPNWNEQYF.